This T cell receptor (beta chain) was sequenced in a study of cytomegalovirus exposure and HLA in healthy donors. Study details: Of the donors genotyped, approximately 410 in all, 80% to 85% fell in the Caucasian-associated ancestry cluster.

This clone was found a few times. Its antigen is unknown. CDR3 length equals 14 residues. In germline, CDR1 is ENHRY, CDR2 SYGVKD. Trimming removed 10 bases from V and 5 bases from J; junction bases left unmatched: 13. Study observations and caveats: HLA-A and HLA-B allele assignments for most subjects were reportedly predicted accurately using TCR beta sequences. Highest at DRB1 and lowest at HLA-C, TCR association rates differed among HLA loci in a later analysis.

Primers for the PCR totalled 60 Vbeta and 13 Jbeta. The table came from immunoSEQ multiplex PCR; TCRdb's copy has only in-frame clones and leaves some out. Found here are 90,000 to 120,000 clones, 50% to 70% of them singletons; the top ten hold about 3.8%. This receptor was taken from a man aged 25-45 years in good health and CMV-seropositive. The specimen was PBMCs. The rearrangement links TRBV10-3 to TRBJ2-5; TRBD2 agrees at 7 bases. In DNA, the CDR3 is TGTGCCAGCTCGGGACGGGGGGACGAGGAGACCCAGTACTTC. Translated, it gives CASSGRGDEETQYF.